This is a list of T cell receptor beta chains from one sample in a study of T-cell reconstitution after alpha-beta-depleted transplantation in children. TCRdb used MiXCR to reprocess the PCR reads, holding one entry per CDR3 protein. The profile shows 600,000 to 700,000 distinct CDR3 sequences, about an eighth of them singletons. The sequencing used PBMCs, collected before TCRalphabeta/CD19-depleted stem cell transplant. The receptors originated from a girl aged 2-10 years with congenital amegakaryocytic thrombocytopenia, due to receive a stem cell transplant. The CDR3 runs from the conserved cysteine through the conserved F or W. Each record gives: J gene, V gene, D gene, clone size, CDR3 protein, CDR3 DNA. D genes are given only for firm matches. Clone size is not always given. Where it is, it says once, few, many or a class for expanded clones.

J gene: TRBJ2-7; V gene: TRBV4-1; D gene: -; clone size: few; CDR3 protein: CASSQELGPPYEQYF; CDR3 DNA: TGCGCCAGCAGCCAGGAACTAGGCCCCCCCTACGAGCAGTACTTC
J gene: TRBJ2-7; V gene: TRBV20-1; D gene: -; clone size: many; CDR3 protein: CSARLTSYEQYF; CDR3 DNA: TGCAGTGCTAGATTGACTTCCTACGAGCAGTACTTC
J gene: TRBJ2-1; V gene: TRBV2; D gene: -; clone size: few; CDR3 protein: CASIPAPNEQFF; CDR3 DNA: TGTGCCAGCATACCCGCGCCCAATGAGCAGTTCTTC
J gene: TRBJ2-5; V gene: TRBV7-9; D gene: TRBD2; clone size: few; CDR3 protein: CASSLRTSGMRETQYF; CDR3 DNA: TGTGCCAGCAGCCTGCGGACTAGCGGGATGAGGGAGACCCAGTACTTC
J gene: TRBJ2-2; V gene: TRBV19; D gene: TRBD2; clone size: -; CDR3 protein: CASRSGSFAGELFF; CDR3 DNA: TGTGCCAGTAGAAGCGGGAGCTTCGCCGGGGAGCTGTTTTTT
J gene: TRBJ2-2; V gene: TRBV29-1; D gene: TRBD2; clone size: few; CDR3 protein: CSVEDGTTNTGELFF; CDR3 DNA: TGCAGCGTTGAAGATGGGACTACGAACACCGGGGAGCTGTTTTTT
J gene: TRBJ2-3; V gene: TRBV20-1; D gene: -; clone size: -; CDR3 protein: CSATDGTDSGDTQYF; CDR3 DNA: TGCAGTGCTACAGATGGGACCGACTCGGGAGATACGCAGTATTTT
J gene: TRBJ2-1; V gene: TRBV20-1; D gene: -; clone size: once; CDR3 protein: CSARKGNPTFNEQFF; CDR3 DNA: TGCAGTGCTAGAAAGGGGAATCCTACTTTCAATGAGCAGTTCTTC
J gene: TRBJ2-3; V gene: TRBV12-3/TRBV12-4; D gene: -; clone size: many; CDR3 protein: CASSLRALRADTQYF; CDR3 DNA: TGTGCCAGCAGCCTTAGGGCCCTGAGGGCGGATACGCAGTATTTT
J gene: TRBJ2-5; V gene: TRBV25-1; D gene: TRBD1; clone size: few; CDR3 protein: CASSVTGVDQETQYF; CDR3 DNA: TGTGCCAGCAGCGTCACAGGGGTGGACCAAGAGACCCAGTACTTC
J gene: TRBJ2-2; V gene: TRBV6-1; D gene: TRBD2; clone size: -; CDR3 protein: CASEGTTNTGELFF; CDR3 DNA: TGTGCCAGCGAAGGGACTACGAACACCGGGGAGCTGTTTTTT
J gene: TRBJ1-4; V gene: TRBV7-2; D gene: TRBD1; clone size: many; CDR3 protein: CASSLAGTANNEKLFF; CDR3 DNA: TGTGCCAGCAGCTTAGCTGGGACAGCTAATAATGAAAAACTGTTTTTT
J gene: TRBJ1-3; V gene: TRBV12-3/TRBV12-4; D gene: TRBD1; clone size: -; CDR3 protein: CASSLTGNGNTIYF; CDR3 DNA: TGTGCCAGCAGTTTGACAGGGAATGGAAACACCATATATTTT
J gene: TRBJ1-2; V gene: TRBV5-1; D gene: -; clone size: many; CDR3 protein: CASSLASGFGYGYTF; CDR3 DNA: TGCGCCAGCAGCTTGGCCTCAGGATTTGGCTATGGCTACACCTTC
J gene: TRBJ2-3; V gene: TRBV28; D gene: -; clone size: many; CDR3 protein: CASDPLGSTDTQYF; CDR3 DNA: TGTGCCAGCGATCCCTTGGGGAGCACAGATACGCAGTATTTT
J gene: TRBJ2-1; V gene: TRBV7-8; D gene: TRBD1; clone size: many; CDR3 protein: CASSLRTGGSYNEQFF; CDR3 DNA: TGTGCCAGCAGCCTCAGGACAGGGGGGTCTTACAATGAGCAGTTCTTC
J gene: TRBJ2-7; V gene: TRBV11-2; D gene: -; clone size: -; CDR3 protein: CASSLDQLGSEQYF; CDR3 DNA: TGTGCCAGCAGCTTAGATCAATTGGGATCCGAGCAGTACTTC
J gene: TRBJ2-2; V gene: TRBV12-3/TRBV12-4; D gene: -; clone size: -; CDR3 protein: CASASQSRNTGELFF; CDR3 DNA: TGTGCCAGTGCGAGTCAGAGCAGAAACACCGGGGAGCTGTTTTTT
J gene: TRBJ1-5; V gene: TRBV4-1; D gene: -; clone size: -; CDR3 protein: CASSQDGPGREPQHF; CDR3 DNA: TGCGCCAGCAGCCAAGATGGACCGGGACGAGAGCCCCAGCATTTT